A single sample gave rise to the 10 T cell receptor beta chains below, sequenced in a study of blood T cell repertoires in COVID-19. TCRdb's table, derived via immunoSEQ multiplex PCR, lists solely in-frame clones and lacks some. The sample carries about 150,000 clones, approximately 86% recorded once. The sample taken for sequencing was peripheral blood. These receptors were collected from a woman in her 70s with acute or convalescent COVID-19.

V gene TRBV4-2 combines with J gene TRBJ1-2; D call uncertain. The V gene lost 1 base and the J gene lost 8 bases, with 14 bases spanning the gap. There are 14 residues in the CDR3. Per germline, CDR1 LGHNA and CDR2 YNFKEQ. CDR3 DNA: TGTGCCAGCAGCCAAGTCGGGGTTCCTGGCGGCTACACCTTC. It translates to CASSQVGVPGGYTF.

The chain is built from TRBV20-1 and TRBJ1-2; D is undetermined. With 3 bases removed from V and 3 bases from J, the gap between germline ends came to 5 bases. CDR3 length: 11 amino acids. The germline V gene encodes CDR1 DFQATT and CDR2 SNEGSKA (reference sequence). Here the CDR3 DNA reads TGCAGTGCTAGCAGCGACTATGGCTACACCTTC. Translating gives CSASSDYGYTF.

The chain links TRBV18 to TRBJ1-2; D unresolved. Germline CDR1 reads KGHSH; CDR2 reads LQKENI. The CDR3 spans 15 residues. V lost 3 bases and J 4 bases, leaving 15 bases between the germline ends. CDR3 nucleotides: TGTGCCAGCTCACCTTCGAGCGGCGGCCTCTATGGCTACACCTTC. Translation: CASSPSSGGLYGYTF.

This chain connects TRBV9 to TRBJ2-6; the D gene is possibly TRBD2 (6 bases). CDR1 and CDR2 (germline): SGDLS, YYNGEE. The CDR3 is 16 residues long. With 5 bases removed from V and 3 bases from J, the gap between germline ends came to 15 bases. CDR3 protein: CASRPRLVGGANVLTF. The CDR3 DNA is TGTGCCAGCAGACCCAGACTAGTTGGTGGGGCCAACGTCCTGACTTTC.

This sequence joins TRBV7-2 and TRBJ2-3; 9 nucleotides align to TRBD2. Germline CDR1 reads SGHTA; CDR2 reads FQGNSA. This CDR3 region has 19 residues. V dropped 0 bases and J dropped 6; count of bases not matched to a gene: 16. CDR3 region: CASSLASGGPRSFSDTQYF. CDR3 nucleotide sequence: TGTGCCAGCAGCTTAGCTAGCGGGGGCCCGAGATCTTTCAGTGATACGCAGTATTTT.

The rearrangement joins TRBV5-4 to TRBJ2-4, with TRBD1 matching 9 bases. J was trimmed by 0 bases and V by 4 bases; bases with no gene match: 8. The CDR3 contains 17 residues. From germline, CDR1 is SGHNT and CDR2 YYREEE (reference sequence). The DNA for the CDR3 is TGTGCCAGCAGCACCGGGACAGGGACTATAGCCAAAAACATTCAGTACTTC. This gives the protein CASSTGTGTIAKNIQYF.

V and J are TRBV18 and TRBJ1-5; 10 bases line up with TRBD1. Germline V gene lookup returns CDR1 KGHSH and CDR2 LQKENI. The length of the CDR3 is 17 residues. Trimming took 3 bases from V and 4 from J; bases not matched to a gene: 9. The CDR3 DNA follows: TGTGCCAGCTCACCCAATCCCCGGACAGGGGGAAATCAGCCCCAGCATTTT. Residues: CASSPNPRTGGNQPQHF.

This clone was counted a single time. The rearrangement joins TRBV6-5 to TRBJ1-2; 8 nucleotides agree with TRBD1. V lost 6 bases to trimming and J lost 8 bases; unmatched junction nucleotides: 8. The CDR3 length is 13 residues. The V gene's germline CDR1 is MNHEY and CDR2 SVGAGI. CDR3 residues: CASRRPDRGGYTF. CDR3 DNA: TGTGCCAGCAGACGCCCCGACAGGGGAGGCTACACCTTC.

This chain joins TRBV13 and TRBJ2-7; a possible D gene is TRBD2 (6 bases). The CDR3 extends over 17 amino acids. V lost 1 base and J lost 2, with 18 bases in between. Germline values: CDR1 PRHDT, CDR2 FYEKMQ (reference sequence). CDR3 in DNA: TGTGCCAGCAGCTTAGAAAGGCGGGGCCGCTTAACCTACGAGCAGTACTTC. Translating it yields CASSLERRGRLTYEQYF. Full variable domain (missing parts from reference TRBV13 and TRBJ2-7): AAGVIQSPRHLIKEKRETATLKCYPIPRHDTVYWYQQGPGQDPQFLISFYEKMQSDKGSIPDRFSAQQFSDYHSELNMSSLELGDSALYFCASSLERRGRLTYEQYFGPGTRLTVT.

V and J are TRBV7-6 and TRBJ2-5, with 8 nucleotides matching TRBD2. J gave up 4 bases and V 0 bases, and 7 bases lay outside the gene matches. The germline CDR1 and CDR2 sequences are SGHVS and FNYEAQ. The CDR3 is made up of 16 amino acids. CDR3 region: CASSLAGGGIGETQYF. The DNA of the CDR3 is TGTGCCAGCAGCTTAGCCGGGGGGGGGATAGGAGAGACCCAGTACTTC.